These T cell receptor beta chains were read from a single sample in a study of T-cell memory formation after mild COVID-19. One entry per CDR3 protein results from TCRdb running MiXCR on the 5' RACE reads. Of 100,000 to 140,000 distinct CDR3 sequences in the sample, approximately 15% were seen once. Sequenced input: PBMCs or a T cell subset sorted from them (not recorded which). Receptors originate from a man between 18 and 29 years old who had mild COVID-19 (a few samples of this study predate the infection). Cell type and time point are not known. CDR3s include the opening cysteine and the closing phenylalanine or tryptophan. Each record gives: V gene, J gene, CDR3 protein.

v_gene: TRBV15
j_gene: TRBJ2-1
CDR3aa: CATSRDLGQSSYNEQFF

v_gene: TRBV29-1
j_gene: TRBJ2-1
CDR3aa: CSDLGLAGTSYNEQFF

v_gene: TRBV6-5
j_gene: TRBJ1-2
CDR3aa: CASRGQLYGYTF

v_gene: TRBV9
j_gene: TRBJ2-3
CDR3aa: CASSLPGQGLADTQYF

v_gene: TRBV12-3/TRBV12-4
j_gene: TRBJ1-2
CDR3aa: CASSLTANYGYTF

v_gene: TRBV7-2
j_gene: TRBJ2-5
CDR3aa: CASSSPGGGLETQYF

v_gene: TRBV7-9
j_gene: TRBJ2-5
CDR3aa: CASSLGPSGQETQYF

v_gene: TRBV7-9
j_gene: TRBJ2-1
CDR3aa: CASSLVIAGVYNEQFF

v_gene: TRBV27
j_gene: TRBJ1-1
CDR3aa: CASSITGLMNTEAFF

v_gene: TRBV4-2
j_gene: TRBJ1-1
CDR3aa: CASSLEATMNTEAFF

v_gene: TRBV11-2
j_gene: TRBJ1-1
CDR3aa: CASSFSRAAEAFF

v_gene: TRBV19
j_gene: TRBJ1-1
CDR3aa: CASIRDRGTEAFF

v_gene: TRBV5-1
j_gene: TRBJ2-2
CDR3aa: CASSLAGGTTGELFF

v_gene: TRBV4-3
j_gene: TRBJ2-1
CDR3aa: CASSQAERGPYNEQFF

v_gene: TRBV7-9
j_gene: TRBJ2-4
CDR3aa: CASSLGSGGAKNIQYF

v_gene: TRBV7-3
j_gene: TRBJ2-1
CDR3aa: CASSASGGPYNEQFF

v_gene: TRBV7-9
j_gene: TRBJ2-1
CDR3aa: CASSRVGQADNEQFF

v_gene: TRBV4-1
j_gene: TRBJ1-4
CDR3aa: CASSRDFTGATNEKLFF

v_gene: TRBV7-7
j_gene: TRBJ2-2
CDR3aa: CASSPSTGPNTGELFF

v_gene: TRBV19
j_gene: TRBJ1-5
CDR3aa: CASSGSINQPQHF